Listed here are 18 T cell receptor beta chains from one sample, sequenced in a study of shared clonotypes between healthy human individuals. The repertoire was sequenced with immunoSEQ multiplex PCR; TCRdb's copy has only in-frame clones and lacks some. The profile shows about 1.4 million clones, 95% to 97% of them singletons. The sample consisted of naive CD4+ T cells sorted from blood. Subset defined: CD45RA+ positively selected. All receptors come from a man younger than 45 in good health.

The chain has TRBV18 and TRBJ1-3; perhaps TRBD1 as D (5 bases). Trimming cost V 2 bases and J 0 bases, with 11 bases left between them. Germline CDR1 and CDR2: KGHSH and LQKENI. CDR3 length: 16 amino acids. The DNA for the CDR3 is TGTGCCAGCTCACCATCTAGGGACCACTCTGGAAACACCATATATTTT. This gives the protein CASSPSRDHSGNTIYF.

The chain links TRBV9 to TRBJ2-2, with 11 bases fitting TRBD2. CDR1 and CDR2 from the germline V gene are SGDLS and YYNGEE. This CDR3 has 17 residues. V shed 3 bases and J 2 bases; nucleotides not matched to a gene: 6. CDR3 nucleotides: TGTGCCAGCAGCGGGCTAGCGGGAGGATTAAACACCGGGGAGCTGTTTTTT. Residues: CASSGLAGGLNTGELFF.

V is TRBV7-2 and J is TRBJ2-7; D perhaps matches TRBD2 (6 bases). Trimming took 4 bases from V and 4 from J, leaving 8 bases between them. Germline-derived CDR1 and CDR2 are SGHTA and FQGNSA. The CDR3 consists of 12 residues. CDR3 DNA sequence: TGTGCCAGCAGCTCGGGAGCATACGAGCAGTACTTC. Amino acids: CASSSGAYEQYF.

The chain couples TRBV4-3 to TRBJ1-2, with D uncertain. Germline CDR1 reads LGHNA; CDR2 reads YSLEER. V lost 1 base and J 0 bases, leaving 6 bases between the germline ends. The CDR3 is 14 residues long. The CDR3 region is CASSQGEANYGYTF. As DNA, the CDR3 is TGCGCCAGCAGCCAAGGTGAAGCTAACTATGGCTACACCTTC.

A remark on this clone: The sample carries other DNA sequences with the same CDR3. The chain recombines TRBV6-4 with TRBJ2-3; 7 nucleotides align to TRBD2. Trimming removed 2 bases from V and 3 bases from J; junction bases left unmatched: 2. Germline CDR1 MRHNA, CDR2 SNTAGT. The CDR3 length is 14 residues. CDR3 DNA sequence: TGTGCCAGCAGTGACAGGGGAGGGACAGATACGCAGTATTTT. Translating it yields CASSDRGGTDTQYF.

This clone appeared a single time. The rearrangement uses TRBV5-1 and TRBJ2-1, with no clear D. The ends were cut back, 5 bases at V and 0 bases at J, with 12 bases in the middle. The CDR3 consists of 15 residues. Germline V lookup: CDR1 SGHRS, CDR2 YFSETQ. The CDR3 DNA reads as TGCGCCAGCAGTTATGGCGGCGTCTCCTACAATGAGCAGTTCTTC. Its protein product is CASSYGGVSYNEQFF.

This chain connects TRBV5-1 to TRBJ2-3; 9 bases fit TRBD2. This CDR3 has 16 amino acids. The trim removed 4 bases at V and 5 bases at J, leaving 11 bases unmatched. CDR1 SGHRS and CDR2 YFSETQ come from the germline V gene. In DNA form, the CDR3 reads TGCGCCAGCAGCACCTTATTAGCGGGAGAGGGAGATACGCAGTATTTT. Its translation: CASSTLLAGEGDTQYF.

The CDR3 region has the DNA TGTGCCAGCAGCCAATCGGTCGGACAGGGGCCCGACGAGCAGTACTTC. Translation gives CASSQSVGQGPDEQYF. This chain joins TRBV14 and TRBJ2-7; the match to TRBD1 covers 9 bases. The CDR3 runs to 16 residues. CDR1 is SGHDN and CDR2 is FVKESK in the germline V gene. V lost 2 bases and J lost 5; bases outside the gene matches: 10. Based on the CDR3 plus reference TRBV14 and TRBJ2-7, the full variable domain is EAGVTQFPSHSVIEKGQTVTLRCDPISGHDNLYWYRRVMGKEIKFLLHFVKESKQDESGMPNNRFLAERTGGTYSTLKVQPAELEDSGVYFCASSQSVGQGPDEQYFGPGTRLTVT.

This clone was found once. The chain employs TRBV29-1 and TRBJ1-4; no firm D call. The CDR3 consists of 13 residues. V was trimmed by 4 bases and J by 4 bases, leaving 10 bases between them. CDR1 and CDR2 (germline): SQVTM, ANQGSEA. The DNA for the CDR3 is TGCAGCGTTGTCACTGAGCTTAATGAAAAACTGTTTTTT. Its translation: CSVVTELNEKLFF.

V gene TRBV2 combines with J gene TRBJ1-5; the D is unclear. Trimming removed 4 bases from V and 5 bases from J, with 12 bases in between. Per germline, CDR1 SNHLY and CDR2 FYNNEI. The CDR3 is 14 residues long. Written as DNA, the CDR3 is TGTGCCAGCAGTGGAGGGTCCCGGGATCAGCCCCAGCATTTT. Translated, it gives CASSGGSRDQPQHF. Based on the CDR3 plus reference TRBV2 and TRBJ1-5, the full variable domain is EPEVTQTPSHQVTQMGQEVILRCVPISNHLYFYWYRQILGQKVEFLVSFYNNEISEKSEIFDDQFSVERPDGSNFTLKIRSTKLEDSAMYFCASSGGSRDQPQHFGDGTRLSIL.

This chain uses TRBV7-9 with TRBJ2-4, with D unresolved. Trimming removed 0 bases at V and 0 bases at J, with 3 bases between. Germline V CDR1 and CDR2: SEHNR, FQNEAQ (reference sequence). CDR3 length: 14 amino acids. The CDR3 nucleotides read TGTGCCAGCAGCTTAGCTCTAGCCAAAAACATTCAGTACTTC. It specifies CASSLALAKNIQYF.

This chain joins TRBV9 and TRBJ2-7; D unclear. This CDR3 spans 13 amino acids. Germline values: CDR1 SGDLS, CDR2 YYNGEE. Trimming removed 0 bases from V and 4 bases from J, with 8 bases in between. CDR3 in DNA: TGTGCCAGCAGCGTAGGACTCCGATACGAGCAGTACTTC. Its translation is CASSVGLRYEQYF.

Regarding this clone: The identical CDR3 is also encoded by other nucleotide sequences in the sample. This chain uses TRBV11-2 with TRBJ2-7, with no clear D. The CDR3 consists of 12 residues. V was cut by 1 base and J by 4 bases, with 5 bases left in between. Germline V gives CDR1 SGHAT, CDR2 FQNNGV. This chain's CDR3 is CASSLGSYEQYF. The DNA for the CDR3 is TGTGCCAGCAGCTTAGGTAGTTACGAGCAGTACTTC.

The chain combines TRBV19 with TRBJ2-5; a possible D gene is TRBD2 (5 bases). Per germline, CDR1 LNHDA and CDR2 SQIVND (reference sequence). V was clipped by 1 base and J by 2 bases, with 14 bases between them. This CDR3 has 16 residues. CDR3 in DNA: TGTGCCAGTAGTATAGGTGGAGGAGTACTTCAAGAGACCCAGTACTTC. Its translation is CASSIGGGVLQETQYF. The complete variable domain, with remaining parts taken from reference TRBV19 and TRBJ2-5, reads DGGITQSPKYLFRKEGQNVTLSCEQNLNHDAMYWYRQDPGQGLRLIYYSQIVNDFQKGDIAEGYSVSREKKESFPLTVTSAQKNPTAFYLCASSIGGGVLQETQYFGPGTRLLVL.

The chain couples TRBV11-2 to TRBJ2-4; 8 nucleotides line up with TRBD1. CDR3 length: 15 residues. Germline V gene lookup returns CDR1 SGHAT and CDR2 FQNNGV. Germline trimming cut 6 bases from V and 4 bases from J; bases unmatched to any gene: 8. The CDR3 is CASREFGTGKNIQYF. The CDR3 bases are TGTGCCAGCAGGGAATTCGGGACAGGAAAAAACATTCAGTACTTC.

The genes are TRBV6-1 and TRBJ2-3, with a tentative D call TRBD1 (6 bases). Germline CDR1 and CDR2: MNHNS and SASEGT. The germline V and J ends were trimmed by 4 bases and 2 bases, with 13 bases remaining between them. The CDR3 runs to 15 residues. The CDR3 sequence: CASSGRTAYTDTQYF. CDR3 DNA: TGTGCCAGCAGTGGGCGGACAGCTTACACAGATACGCAGTATTTT.

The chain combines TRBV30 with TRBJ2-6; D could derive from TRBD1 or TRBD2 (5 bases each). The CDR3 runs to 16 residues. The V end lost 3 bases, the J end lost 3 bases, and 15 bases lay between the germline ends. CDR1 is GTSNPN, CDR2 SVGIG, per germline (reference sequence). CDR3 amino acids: CAWSGTGPNGANVLTF. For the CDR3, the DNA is TGTGCCTGGAGCGGGACGGGGCCTAATGGGGCCAACGTCCTGACTTTC.

This CDR3 is CSVALTGTGLYEQFF. Here the CDR3 DNA reads TGCAGCGTTGCACTAACCGGGACAGGGCTATATGAGCAGTTCTTC. The genes are TRBV29-1 and TRBJ2-1; 9 nucleotides agree with TRBD1. Unmatched junction bases numbered 12, after V lost 4 bases and J lost 8 bases. Germline lookup yields CDR1 SQVTM and CDR2 ANQGSEA. The CDR3 sequence is 15 residues long.